The T cell receptor beta chain described here comes from a study of blood T cell repertoires in COVID-19. About the study: Some COVID-19 samples were acute and others convalescent; all came from the United States, Italy and Spain. Sample material is recorded as cDNA or gDNA derived from T cells, B-cell-depleted T cells, or PBMCs.

Authors' data handling: From reference gene primer amplification, estimates of nucleated cell counts were derived. Sequencing used immunoSEQ multiplex PCR; TCRdb keeps in-frame clones, though not all of them. V and J calls and clone size are copied from that table; D and trimming were computed from the DNA. The data show 100,000 to 150,000 clones, around 81% seen once. The CDR3 totals 15 residues. CDR1 and CDR2 (germline): MNHEY, SVGAGI. The chain employs TRBV6-5 and TRBJ1-5, with D possibly being TRBD1 (6 bases). Sequencing was performed on peripheral blood. This TCR was recovered from a man in his sixties with acute or convalescent COVID-19. CDR3 nucleotide sequence: TGTTGCAAGCATTCTCAGGGGATTAGCAATCAGCCCCAGCATTTT. This translates into CCKHSQGISNQPQHF.